This entry features one TCR beta chain sequence. Its specificity is not known. The CDR3 is made up of 17 amino acids. Germline CDR1 and CDR2: SNHLY and FYNNEI. The V segment lost 4 bases and the J segment 8 bases; nucleotides outside the gene matches: 19. This sample was taken from a study of cytomegalovirus exposure and HLA in healthy donors. Broader study findings: In the roughly 120 validation repertoires, a later analysis found that first-cohort TCR clusters tended to co-occur.

Measured with immunoSEQ multiplex PCR; TCRdb has only the in-frame clones, and not every one. The profile shows 89,000 or so clones, approximately 93% of them singletons. The donors were in the approximately 110-subject validation cohort; that cohort was separate from the approximately 730-subject first cohort. The chain recombines TRBV2 with TRBJ1-2, with 7 positions matching TRBD1. Sequences were obtained from PBMCs. The sequence came from a woman in her thirties in good health and CMV-seropositive. CDR3 protein: CASSVQRGQIRAEGYTF. CDR3 DNA sequence: TGTGCCAGCAGTGTGCAGAGGGGGCAAATCCGGGCGGAAGGCTACACCTTC. Combining the CDR3 with reference TRBV2 and TRBJ1-2 gives the whole variable domain EPEVTQTPSHQVTQMGQEVILRCVPISNHLYFYWYRQILGQKVEFLVSFYNNEISEKSEIFDDQFSVERPDGSNFTLKIRSTKLEDSAMYFCASSVQRGQIRAEGYTFGSGTRLTVV.